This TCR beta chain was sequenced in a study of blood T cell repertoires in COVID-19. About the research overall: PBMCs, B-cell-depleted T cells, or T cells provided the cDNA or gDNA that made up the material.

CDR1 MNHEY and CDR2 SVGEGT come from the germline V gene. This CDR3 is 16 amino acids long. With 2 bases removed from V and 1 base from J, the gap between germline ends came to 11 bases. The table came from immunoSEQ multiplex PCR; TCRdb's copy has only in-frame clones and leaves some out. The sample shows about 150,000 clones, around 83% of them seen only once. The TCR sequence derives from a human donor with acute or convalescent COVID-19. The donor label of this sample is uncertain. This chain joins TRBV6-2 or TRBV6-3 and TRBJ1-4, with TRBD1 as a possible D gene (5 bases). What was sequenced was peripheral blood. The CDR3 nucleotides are TGTGCCAGCAGTTACATCTCCCAGGGAACTAATGAAAAACTGTTTTTT. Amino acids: CASSYISQGTNEKLFF.